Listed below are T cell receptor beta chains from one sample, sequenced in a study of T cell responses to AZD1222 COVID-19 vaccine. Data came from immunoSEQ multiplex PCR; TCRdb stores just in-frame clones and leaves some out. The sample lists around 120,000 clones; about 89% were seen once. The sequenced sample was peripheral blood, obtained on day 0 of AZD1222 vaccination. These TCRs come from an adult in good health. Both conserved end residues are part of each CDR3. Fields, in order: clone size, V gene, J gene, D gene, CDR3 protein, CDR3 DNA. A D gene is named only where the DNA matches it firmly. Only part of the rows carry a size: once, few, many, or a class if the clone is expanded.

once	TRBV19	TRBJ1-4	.	CASSTSVNGKLFF	TGTGCCAGTAGTACTTCCGTCAACGGTAAACTGTTTTTT
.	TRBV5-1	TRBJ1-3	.	CASSLDRSSGNTIYF	TGCGCCAGCAGCTTAGACAGAAGCTCTGGAAACACCATATATTTT
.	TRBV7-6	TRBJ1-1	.	CASSPVDGERRTEAFF	TGTGCCAGCAGTCCGGTGGACGGGGAGAGGAGGACTGAAGCTTTCTTT
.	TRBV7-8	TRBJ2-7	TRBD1	CASSPGTGTREQYF	TGTGCCAGCAGCCCAGGGACAGGGACGCGCGAGCAGTACTTC
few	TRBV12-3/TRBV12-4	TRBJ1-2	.	CASSLAGGGRYTF	TGTGCCAGCAGTTTAGCGGGGGGAGGGCGTTACACCTTC
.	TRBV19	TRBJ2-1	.	CASSSGVGDEQFF	TGTGCCAGTAGTTCTGGGGTTGGCGATGAGCAGTTCTTC
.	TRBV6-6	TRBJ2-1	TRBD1	CASSGQGFTEQFF	TGTGCCAGCAGTGGACAGGGTTTTACTGAGCAGTTCTTC
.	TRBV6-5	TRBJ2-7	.	CASTPRSSYEQYF	TGTGCCAGCACCCCCCGGAGCTCCTACGAGCAGTACTTC
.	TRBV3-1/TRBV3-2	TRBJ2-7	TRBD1	CASSQPGQGRRTEQYF	TGTGCCAGCAGCCAGCCGGGACAGGGGAGGCGCACGGAGCAGTACTTC
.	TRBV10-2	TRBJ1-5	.	CASSQGVGQPQHF	TGCGCCAGCAGCCAGGGTGTCGGTCAGCCCCAGCATTTT
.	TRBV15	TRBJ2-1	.	CATSRVPLGWEVKQFF	TGTGCCACCAGCAGAGTCCCACTCGGCTGGGAGGTGAAGCAGTTCTTC
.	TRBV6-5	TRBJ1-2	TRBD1	CASSYSNRGGYTF	TGTGCCAGCAGTTACTCCAACAGGGGTGGCTACACCTTC
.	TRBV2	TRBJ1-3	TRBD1	CASRSTGGLSGNTIYF	TGTGCCAGTCGATCGACAGGGGGCCTATCTGGAAACACCATATATTTT
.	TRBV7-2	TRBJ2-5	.	CASSQVEETQYF	TGTGCCAGCAGCCAAGTCGAGGAGACCCAGTACTTC
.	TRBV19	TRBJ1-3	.	CASSTTTGSGNTIYF	TGTGCCAGTAGTACTACGACAGGCTCTGGAAACACCATATATTTT
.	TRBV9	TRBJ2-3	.	CASSQYGETQYF	TGTGCCAGCAGCCAATACGGGGAGACGCAGTATTTT
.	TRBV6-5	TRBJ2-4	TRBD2	CASNAGGSDIQYF	TGTGCCAGCAACGCGGGAGGTAGCGACATTCAGTACTTC
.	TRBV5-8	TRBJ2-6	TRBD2	CASNPGLDSGANVLTF	TGTGCCAGCAATCCGGGACTAGACTCTGGGGCCAACGTCCTGACTTTC
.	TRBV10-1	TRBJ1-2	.	CARPGNYGYTF	TGCGCCAGGCCAGGTAACTATGGCTACACCTTC
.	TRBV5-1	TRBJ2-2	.	CASSLRGVNTGELFF	TGCGCCAGCAGCTTAAGGGGGGTTAACACCGGGGAGCTGTTTTTT
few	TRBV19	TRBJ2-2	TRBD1	CASMIGQGNTGELFF	TGTGCCAGTATGATCGGACAGGGGAACACCGGGGAGCTGTTTTTT
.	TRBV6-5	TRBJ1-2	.	CASSYSTQDGYGYTF	TGTGCCAGCAGTTACTCCACACAGGACGGTTATGGCTACACCTTC
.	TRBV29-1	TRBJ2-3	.	CSVGTQLRDTQYF	TGCAGCGTTGGTACCCAACTGAGGGATACGCAGTATTTT
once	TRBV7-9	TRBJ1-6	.	CASSLVGVSPLHF	TGTGCCAGCAGCTTAGTCGGGGTTTCACCCCTCCACTTT
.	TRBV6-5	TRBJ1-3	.	CASMRDNGNTIYF	TGTGCCAGCATGAGGGACAATGGAAACACCATATATTTT
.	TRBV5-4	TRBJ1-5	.	CASSLQGSNQPQHF	TGTGCCAGCAGCTTGCAGGGTAGCAATCAGCCCCAGCATTTT
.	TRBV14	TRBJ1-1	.	CASSPFLNTEAFF	TGTGCCAGCAGCCCGTTTCTGAACACTGAAGCTTTCTTT
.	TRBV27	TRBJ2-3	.	CATRPGRTDTQYF	TGTGCCACCCGCCCGGGACGGACAGATACGCAGTATTTT
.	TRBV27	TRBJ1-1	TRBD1	CASSLSPQGFMNTEAFF	TGTGCCAGCAGTTTATCGCCACAGGGGTTCATGAACACTGAAGCTTTCTTT
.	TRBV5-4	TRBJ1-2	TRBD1	CASSPGTGYGYTF	TGTGCCAGCAGCCCCGGGACAGGATATGGCTACACCTTC
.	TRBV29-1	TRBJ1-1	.	CSVGQSNTEAFF	TGCAGCGTTGGACAGTCGAACACTGAAGCTTTCTTT
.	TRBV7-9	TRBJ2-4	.	CASSGGVAKNIQYF	TGTGCCAGCAGTGGAGGGGTAGCCAAAAACATTCAGTACTTC
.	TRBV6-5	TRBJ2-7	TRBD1	CASSYKGQGTYEQYF	TGTGCCAGCAGTTACAAGGGACAGGGGACCTACGAGCAGTACTTC
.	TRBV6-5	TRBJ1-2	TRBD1	CASSSFYRGNYGYTF	TGTGCCAGCAGTTCTTTCTACAGGGGAAACTATGGCTACACCTTC
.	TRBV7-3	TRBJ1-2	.	CASSLKVGGGGYTF	TGTGCCAGCAGCTTAAAGGTGGGGGGCGGAGGCTACACCTTC
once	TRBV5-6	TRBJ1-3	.	CASSLRRTGNTIYF	TGTGCCAGCAGCTTGCGGAGGACTGGAAACACCATATATTTT
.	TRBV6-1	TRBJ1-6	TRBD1	CASSDNRGGIVNGNSPLHF	TGTGCCAGCAGTGATAACAGGGGTGGAATAGTTAACGGTAATTCACCCCTCCACTTT